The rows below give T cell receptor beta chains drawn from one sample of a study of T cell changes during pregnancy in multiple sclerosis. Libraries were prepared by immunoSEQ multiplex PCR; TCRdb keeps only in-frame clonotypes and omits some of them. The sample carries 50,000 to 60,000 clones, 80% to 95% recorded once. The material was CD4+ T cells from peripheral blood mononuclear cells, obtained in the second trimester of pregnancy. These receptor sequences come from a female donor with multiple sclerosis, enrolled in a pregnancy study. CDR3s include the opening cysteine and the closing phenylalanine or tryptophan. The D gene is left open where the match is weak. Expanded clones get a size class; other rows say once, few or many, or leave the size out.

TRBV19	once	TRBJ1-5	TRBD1	TGTGCCAGTAGTCCGGACAGGGGGCACAATCAGCCCCAGCATTTT	CASSPDRGHNQPQHF
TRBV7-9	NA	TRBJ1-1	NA	TGTGCCAGCAGCCCACGGAGTTATAACACTGAAGCTTTCTTT	CASSPRSYNTEAFF
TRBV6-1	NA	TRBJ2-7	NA	TGTGCCAGCAGTGAACGGGGGTGGCAGTCGGACGCTTCCGAGCAGTACTTC	CASSERGWQSDASEQYF
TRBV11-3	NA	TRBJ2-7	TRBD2	TGTGCCAGCAGCCCGGGACTAGCGTCAGTGGAGCAGTACTTC	CASSPGLASVEQYF
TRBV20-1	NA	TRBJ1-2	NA	TGCAGTGCTAGAGGGGGGGGAGGCTACACCTTC	CSARGGGGYTF
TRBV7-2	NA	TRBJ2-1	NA	TGTGCCAGCAGCCCCCTCGGCGGGTCCGGGTTCTTC	CASSPLGGSGFF
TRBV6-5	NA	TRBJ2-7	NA	TGTGCCAGCAGTACAGGCTACTACGAGCAGTACTTC	CASSTGYYEQYF
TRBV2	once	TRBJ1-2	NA	TGTGCCAGCAGTGAATATGCGGGGGTTGATGGCTACACCTTC	CASSEYAGVDGYTF
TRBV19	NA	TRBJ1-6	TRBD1	TGTGCCAGTACACAGGGGATGTCCTATAATTCACCCCTCCACTTT	CASTQGMSYNSPLHF
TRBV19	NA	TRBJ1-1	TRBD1	TGTGCCAGTAGTATAGATCTATTTAGGCAGGGGGTGTCTGCAGCTTTCTTT	CASSIDLFRQGVSAAFF
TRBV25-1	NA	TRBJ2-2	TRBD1	TGTGCCAGCAGTGAATTCGTGGCAGGGGGTTCCGGGGAGCTGTTTTTT	CASSEFVAGGSGELFF
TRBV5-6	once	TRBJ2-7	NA	TGTGCCAGCAGCGCAGGACAGCCACTCTCCTACGAGCAGTACTTC	CASSAGQPLSYEQYF
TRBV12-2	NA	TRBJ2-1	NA	TGTGCAAGTCGCTTAGAGGGGAGCGGGGAAGGCGTCAATGAGCAGTTCTTC	CASRLEGSGEGVNEQFF
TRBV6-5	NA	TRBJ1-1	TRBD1	TGTGCCAGCAGTAAGGACAGGTGGTTGAACACTGAAGCTTTCTTT	CASSKDRWLNTEAFF
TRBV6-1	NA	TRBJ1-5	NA	TGTGCCAGCTTGGGGGGAAAAGGGAATCAGCCCCAGCATTTT	CASLGGKGNQPQHF
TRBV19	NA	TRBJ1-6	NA	TGTGCCAGTACGGGGAGAGAACGACCCAATTCACCCCTCCACTTT	CASTGRERPNSPLHF
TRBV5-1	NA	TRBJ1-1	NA	TGCGCCAGCAGCTTAAACTCAGGGGCCCTTGGCACTGAAGCTTTCTTT	CASSLNSGALGTEAFF
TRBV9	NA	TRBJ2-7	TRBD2	TGTGCCAGCAGCGTAGGAGTAGCGGGGGACTACGAGCAGTACTTC	CASSVGVAGDYEQYF
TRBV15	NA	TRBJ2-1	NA	TGTGCCACCAGCAGAGAGCCCGGGACCTACAATGAGCAGTTCTTC	CATSREPGTYNEQFF
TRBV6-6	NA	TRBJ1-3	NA	TGTGCCAGCACCTCAACGGGGGGAAACACCATATATTTT	CASTSTGGNTIYF
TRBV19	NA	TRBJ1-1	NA	TGTGCCAGTAGTGCCGGGGTTATCAACACTGAAGCTTTCTTT	CASSAGVINTEAFF
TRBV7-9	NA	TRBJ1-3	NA	TGTGCCAGCAGCTTAGCTAAGACAGGTCTGGGCAACACCATATATTTT	CASSLAKTGLGNTIYF
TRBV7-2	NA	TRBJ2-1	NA	TGTGCCAGCAGCTTAGAGGGGATAAAGGATGAGCAGTTCTTC	CASSLEGIKDEQFF
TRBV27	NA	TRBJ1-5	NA	TGTGCCAGCAGTCACCTCGACAGATTAGATCAGCCCCAGCATTTT	CASSHLDRLDQPQHF
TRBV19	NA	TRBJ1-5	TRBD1	TGTGCCAGTACCTCCAAAGACAGGGGACATCAGCCCCAGCATTTT	CASTSKDRGHQPQHF
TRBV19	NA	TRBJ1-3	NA	TGTGCCAGTAGTATGGAGGTTACTGGAAACACCATATATTTT	CASSMEVTGNTIYF
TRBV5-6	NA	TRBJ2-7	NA	TGTGCCAGCAGCGACACCGGGACAAGATGGACAGAGCAGTACTTC	CASSDTGTRWTEQYF
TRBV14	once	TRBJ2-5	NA	TGTGCCAGCAGCCGGGGACTCCAAGAGACCCAGTACTTC	CASSRGLQETQYF